This is a list of T cell receptor beta chains from one sample in a study of T cell changes during pregnancy in multiple sclerosis. Sequenced by immunoSEQ multiplex PCR; TCRdb stores in-frame clones only, minus some. The sample yields about 36,000 clones, 91% seen once. The specimen was CD4+ T cells from peripheral blood mononuclear cells, collected in the second trimester of pregnancy. These receptor sequences come from a female donor in good health, enrolled as a control in a pregnancy study. Each CDR3 is given with its conserved first and last residue. Each record gives: J gene, V gene, clone size, D gene, CDR3 DNA, CDR3 protein. The D gene is left open where the match is weak. The size of a clone is reported for some rows only, either as once, few or many, or as a class for expanded clones.

j_gene: TRBJ1-4; v_gene: TRBV5-1; abundance: .; d_gene: .; CDR3nt: TGCGCCAGCAGCTTGCGGCAGGCCGCGGGAGGTGAAAAACTGTTTTTT; CDR3aa: CASSLRQAAGGEKLFF
j_gene: TRBJ1-4; v_gene: TRBV30; abundance: .; d_gene: .; CDR3nt: TGTGCCTGGAGTTATCTAGGAACTAATGAAAAACTGTTTTTT; CDR3aa: CAWSYLGTNEKLFF
j_gene: TRBJ2-1; v_gene: TRBV19; abundance: .; d_gene: TRBD1; CDR3nt: TGTGCCAGTAGTTTTCCGGGACAGGGGCCGTGGGAGCAGTTCTTC; CDR3aa: CASSFPGQGPWEQFF
j_gene: TRBJ2-1; v_gene: TRBV5-1; abundance: few; d_gene: TRBD1; CDR3nt: TGCGCCAGCAGCTTGGCCGGGACAGGGGTAAATGAGCAGTTCTTC; CDR3aa: CASSLAGTGVNEQFF
j_gene: TRBJ2-7; v_gene: TRBV7-8; abundance: few; d_gene: .; CDR3nt: TGTGCCAGCAGCCCTAACGCCAGAGGATATTACTACGAGCAGTACTTC; CDR3aa: CASSPNARGYYYEQYF
j_gene: TRBJ1-3; v_gene: TRBV5-6; abundance: .; d_gene: .; CDR3nt: TGTGCCAGCAGCTTGGGGCAATCTGGAAACACCATATATTTT; CDR3aa: CASSLGQSGNTIYF
j_gene: TRBJ2-5; v_gene: TRBV7-2; abundance: .; d_gene: TRBD1; CDR3nt: TGTGCCAGCAGCATCAGACAGGGGGGACCAGAGACCCAGTACTTC; CDR3aa: CASSIRQGGPETQYF
j_gene: TRBJ2-3; v_gene: TRBV9; abundance: .; d_gene: .; CDR3nt: TGTGCCAGCAAGTGCGGAACTAGCACAGATACGCAGTATTTT; CDR3aa: CASKCGTSTDTQYF
j_gene: TRBJ2-7; v_gene: TRBV6-4; abundance: .; d_gene: .; CDR3nt: TGTGCCAGGAGAGGGGTTGGGGGACTTGCCATCTCCTACGAGCAGTACTTC; CDR3aa: CARRGVGGLAISYEQYF
j_gene: TRBJ1-5; v_gene: TRBV27; abundance: .; d_gene: .; CDR3nt: TGTGCCAGCAGTTGGCAGGGTGGTCAGCCCCAGCATTTT; CDR3aa: CASSWQGGQPQHF
j_gene: TRBJ2-7; v_gene: TRBV4-1; abundance: .; d_gene: TRBD2; CDR3nt: TGCGCCAGCAGCCAAGAAATTCTAGCGGGGGCATACGAGCAGTACTTC; CDR3aa: CASSQEILAGAYEQYF
j_gene: TRBJ1-5; v_gene: TRBV7-6; abundance: .; d_gene: .; CDR3nt: TGTGCCAGCAGCTTACGTCAGAATCAGCCCCAGCATTTT; CDR3aa: CASSLRQNQPQHF
j_gene: TRBJ1-1; v_gene: TRBV5-1; abundance: .; d_gene: .; CDR3nt: TGCGCCAGCAGCTTAACAGGGACCAAGAACACTGAAGCTTTCTTT; CDR3aa: CASSLTGTKNTEAFF
j_gene: TRBJ1-6; v_gene: TRBV10-1; abundance: .; d_gene: TRBD1; CDR3nt: TGCGCCAGCTCGACAGGGACTAATTCACCCCTCCACTTT; CDR3aa: CASSTGTNSPLHF
j_gene: TRBJ2-7; v_gene: TRBV6-1; abundance: .; d_gene: TRBD2; CDR3nt: TGTGCCAGCACCCAAGGGCTAGCGGGTAGCTACGAGCAGTACTTC; CDR3aa: CASTQGLAGSYEQYF
j_gene: TRBJ2-1; v_gene: TRBV19; abundance: .; d_gene: .; CDR3nt: TGTGCCAGTAGTATAGTGAAAGCGGCACTCTCCTACAATGAGCAGTTCTTC; CDR3aa: CASSIVKAALSYNEQFF
j_gene: TRBJ1-2; v_gene: TRBV7-8; abundance: .; d_gene: TRBD1; CDR3nt: TGTGCCAGCAGCTTAGACAGGGGGCTGGCGACCTTC; CDR3aa: CASSLDRGLATF
j_gene: TRBJ2-1; v_gene: TRBV5-1; abundance: once; d_gene: TRBD2; CDR3nt: TGCGCCAGCAGCTGGGGGTTAGCGGGGCGACTGAACAATGAGCAGTTCTTC; CDR3aa: CASSWGLAGRLNNEQFF
j_gene: TRBJ1-5; v_gene: TRBV5-4; abundance: .; d_gene: TRBD1; CDR3nt: TGTGCCAGCAGCTTACAGGGGGGGATCAATCAGCCCCAGCATTTT; CDR3aa: CASSLQGGINQPQHF
j_gene: TRBJ1-5; v_gene: TRBV6-1; abundance: .; d_gene: .; CDR3nt: TGTGCCAGCAGTGAAGAGCCCTATAATCAGCCCCAGCATTTT; CDR3aa: CASSEEPYNQPQHF
j_gene: TRBJ2-2; v_gene: TRBV5-1; abundance: .; d_gene: .; CDR3nt: TGCGCCAGCAGCTTGGACGCGACACCCACCGGGGAGCTGTTTTTT; CDR3aa: CASSLDATPTGELFF
j_gene: TRBJ1-3; v_gene: TRBV7-2; abundance: .; d_gene: .; CDR3nt: TGTGCCAGCAGCTTAGTCAGACTAGGAAACACCATATATTTT; CDR3aa: CASSLVRLGNTIYF
j_gene: TRBJ2-5; v_gene: TRBV19; abundance: .; d_gene: .; CDR3nt: TGTGCCAGTAGTATTGGGGGGGAGACCCAGTACTTC; CDR3aa: CASSIGGETQYF
j_gene: TRBJ2-1; v_gene: TRBV27; abundance: .; d_gene: TRBD2; CDR3nt: TGTGCCAGCAGGCCTTCACCGGGACTAGTGGGGAATGAGCAGTTCTTC; CDR3aa: CASRPSPGLVGNEQFF